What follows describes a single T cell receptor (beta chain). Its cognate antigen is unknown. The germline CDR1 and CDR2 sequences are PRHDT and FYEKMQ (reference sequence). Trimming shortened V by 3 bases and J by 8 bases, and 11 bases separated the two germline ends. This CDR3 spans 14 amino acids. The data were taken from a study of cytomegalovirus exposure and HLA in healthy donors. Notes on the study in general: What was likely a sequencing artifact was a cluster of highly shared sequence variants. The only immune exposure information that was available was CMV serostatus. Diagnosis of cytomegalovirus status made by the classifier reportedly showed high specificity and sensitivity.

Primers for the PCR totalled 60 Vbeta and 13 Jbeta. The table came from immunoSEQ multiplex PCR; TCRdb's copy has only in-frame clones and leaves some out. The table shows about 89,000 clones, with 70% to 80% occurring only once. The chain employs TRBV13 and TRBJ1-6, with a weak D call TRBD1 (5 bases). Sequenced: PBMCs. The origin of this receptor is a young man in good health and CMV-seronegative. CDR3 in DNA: TGTGCCAGCAGCTTGGGGGGTGGGGATTCACCCCTCCACTTT. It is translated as CASSLGGGDSPLHF.